This TCR beta chain derives from a study of shared clonotypes between healthy human individuals. CDR3 length equals 16 residues. With V trimmed by 5 bases and J by 4 bases, 5 bases remained unmatched. The germline V gene encodes CDR1 SGHTA and CDR2 FQGNSA. DNA input for the unsorted PBMC replicate PCRs was roughly 330 ng, 25,000 to 35,000 T cell genomes. Sequencing used immunoSEQ multiplex PCR; TCRdb keeps in-frame clones, though not all of them. The sample contains 530,000 or so clones, almost 80% of which appear only once. The count of this clone is one. This receptor was taken from a woman in her thirties or forties in good health. Some clones in this sample may be carry-over from other donors' samples. Source material: PBMCs. The V call is TRBV7-2, the J call TRBJ2-3; 14 bases line up with TRBD2. This CDR3 is CASSTGLAGDADTQYF. DNA of the CDR3: TGTGCCAGCAGCACGGGACTAGCGGGAGACGCAGATACGCAGTATTTT. The full variable domain, rest sourced from reference TRBV7-2 and TRBJ2-3, is GAGVSQSPSNKVTEKGKDVELRCDPISGHTALYWYRQSLGQGLEFLIYFQGNSAPDKSGLPSDRFSAERTGGSVSTLTIQRTQQEDSAVYLCASSTGLAGDADTQYFGPGTRLTVL.